A selection of T cell receptor beta chains follows, all from one sample in a study of OX40 agonist ivuxolimab in advanced cancers. Only in-frame clones appear in the TCRdb table, and some are missing; sequencing was by immunoSEQ multiplex PCR. The sample contains fewer than 100,000 clones, approximately 80% of which appear only once. This sample comprised CD4+ or CD8+ T cells sorted from blood, obtained in a trial of the OX40 agonist ivuxolimab. The receptors were gathered from an adult with an advanced solid tumor such as melanoma, head and neck, liver or kidney cancer. CDR3s include the opening cysteine and the closing phenylalanine or tryptophan. The D gene is left open where the match is weak. Some rows mark clone size as missing; the rest say once, few, many or name a class of expanded clone.

>TRBV18|TRBJ2-6|-|18|-
CASSPQVVTGSGANVLTF
TGTGCCAGCTCACCACAGGTGGTTACAGGGTCTGGGGCCAACGTCCTGACTTTC
>TRBV4-1|TRBJ2-2|-|14|-
CASSQQIGRDALFF
TGCGCCAGCAGCCAACAGATAGGCAGGGACGCGCTGTTTTTT
>TRBV4-1|TRBJ1-2|-|15|-
CASSQDAVDPYGYTF
TGCGCCAGCAGCCAAGATGCGGTGGACCCCTATGGCTACACCTTC
>TRBV5-5|TRBJ1-5|-|13|-
CASSKDSNQPQHF
TGTGCCAGCAGCAAAGACAGCAATCAGCCCCAGCATTTT
>TRBV25-1|TRBJ1-1|-|14|-
CASSVAGQNTEAFF
TGTGCCAGCAGTGTAGCAGGGCAGAACACTGAAGCTTTCTTT
>TRBV7-6|TRBJ1-5|-|13|-
CASSSTSGQPQHF
TGTGCCAGCAGCTCAACCTCAGGTCAGCCCCAGCATTTT
>TRBV28|TRBJ1-1|-|17|-
CASSPILDRRVLAEAFF
TGTGCCAGCAGTCCTATTTTAGACCGCAGGGTTCTGGCTGAAGCTTTCTTT
>TRBV30|TRBJ2-3|-|14|-
CAWSPGDETDTQYF
TGTGCCTGGTCGCCTGGGGACGAAACAGATACGCAGTATTTT
>TRBV9|TRBJ2-5|-|16|TRBD2
CASSALAGGPLETQYF
TGTGCCAGCAGCGCACTAGCGGGAGGGCCCTTGGAGACCCAGTACTTC
>TRBV27|TRBJ2-1|-|17|TRBD2
CASSYTAGGLSYNEQFF
TGTGCCAGCAGTTATACAGCGGGAGGGCTCTCCTACAATGAGCAGTTCTTC
>TRBV7-8|TRBJ2-2|-|16|-
CASSLASRAGTGELFF
TGTGCCAGCAGCTTAGCGAGTAGGGCGGGTACCGGGGAGCTGTTTTTT
>TRBV27|TRBJ1-5|-|15|-
CASSLKGSSNQPQHF
TGTGCCAGCAGTTTAAAGGGCAGTAGCAATCAGCCCCAGCATTTT
>TRBV28|TRBJ1-2|-|15|TRBD1
CASSSPWTGNYGYTF
TGTGCCAGCAGTTCTCCCTGGACAGGGAACTATGGCTACACCTTC
>TRBV5-4|TRBJ2-3|-|14|-
CASSHLTSTDTQYF
TGTGCCAGCAGCCACTTGACTAGTACAGATACGCAGTATTTT
>TRBV30|TRBJ1-2|-|14|-
CAWSVLLGGGGYTF
TGTGCCTGGAGTGTACTTCTGGGAGGAGGGGGCTACACCTTC
>TRBV11-2|TRBJ2-4|-|17|TRBD2
CASSSSRASGAKNIQYF
TGTGCCAGCAGCTCCAGTCGGGCTAGCGGAGCCAAAAACATTCAGTACTTC
>TRBV6-1|TRBJ1-1|-|15|-
CATSENPREGTEAFF
TGTGCCACCTCCGAAAACCCACGGGAGGGCACTGAAGCTTTCTTT
>TRBV30|TRBJ1-1|-|12|TRBD1
CAWSPGTVEAFF
TGTGCCTGGAGTCCCGGGACAGTGGAAGCTTTCTTT
>TRBV5-1|TRBJ2-1|-|14|-
CASSSPEGDNEQFF
TGCGCCAGCAGCTCCCCGGAGGGGGACAATGAGCAGTTCTTC
>TRBV6-1|TRBJ1-2|-|14|-
CASSEFVTNYGYTF
TGTGCCAGCAGTGAATTTGTAACTAACTATGGCTACACCTTC
>TRBV6-1|TRBJ1-4|-|15|TRBD1
CASRATGGTNEKLFF
TGTGCCAGCAGGGCAACAGGGGGTACTAATGAAAAACTGTTTTTT
>TRBV7-2|TRBJ2-2|-|15|-
CASSSGRRNTGELFF
TGTGCCAGCAGCTCGGGACGGAGGAACACCGGGGAGCTGTTTTTT
>TRBV19|TRBJ2-1|few|12|TRBD1
CASTDRANEQFF
TGTGCCAGCACGGACAGGGCCAATGAGCAGTTCTTC
>TRBV7-8|TRBJ1-1|few|16|TRBD1
CASSLGINSGGTEAFF
TGTGCCAGCAGCTTAGGTATTAACTCAGGGGGCACTGAAGCTTTCTTT
>TRBV30|TRBJ1-4|-|13|-
CAWSLLGNEKLFF
TGTGCCTGGAGCCTGCTAGGGAATGAAAAACTGTTTTTT
>TRBV19|TRBJ1-3|-|14|-
CASLGRGSGNTIYF
TGTGCCAGTCTAGGGCGAGGCTCTGGAAACACCATATATTTT
>TRBV6-1|TRBJ1-5|-|11|-
CAMGRHQPQHF
TGTGCCATGGGGCGTCACCAGCCCCAGCATTTT
>TRBV27|TRBJ1-1|-|16|-
CASSFRRSNVNTEAFF
TGTGCCAGCAGTTTCAGGAGGAGCAATGTGAACACTGAAGCTTTCTTT
>TRBV19|TRBJ1-1|-|12|-
CASSVRRTEAFF
TGTGCCAGTAGTGTTCGACGGACTGAAGCTTTCTTT
>TRBV27|TRBJ1-2|once|14|-
CASSSLTGPYGYTF
TGTGCCAGCAGTTCCCTTACAGGACCCTATGGCTACACCTTC
>TRBV6-6|TRBJ2-7|-|16|TRBD2
CASSQSGSGISYEQYF
TGTGCCAGCAGCCAATCCGGAAGCGGGATCTCCTACGAGCAGTACTTC
>TRBV7-8|TRBJ2-1|once|16|-
CASSLIRGLSYNEQFF
TGTGCCAGCAGCTTAATCCGGGGGCTTTCCTACAATGAGCAGTTCTTC
>TRBV4-3|TRBJ2-7|-|15|TRBD2
CASSQIAGASYEQYF
TGCGCCAGCAGCCAAATAGCGGGGGCATCCTACGAGCAGTACTTC
>TRBV7-8|TRBJ1-2|-|14|-
CASSLRSSNYGYTF
TGTGCCAGCAGCTTACGCTCTTCTAACTATGGCTACACCTTC
>TRBV28|TRBJ1-1|-|11|-
CASRRSTEAFF
TGTGCCAGCAGGCGATCCACTGAAGCTTTCTTT
>TRBV5-1|TRBJ1-2|-|13|-
CASSLGRNYGYTF
TGCGCCAGCAGCCTCGGACGGAACTATGGCTACACCTTC
>TRBV10-3|TRBJ1-1|-|17|TRBD1
CAISESRDRGGSTEAFF
TGTGCCATCAGTGAATCCCGGGACAGGGGAGGGAGCACTGAAGCTTTCTTT
>TRBV5-6|TRBJ1-1|-|13|-
CASSFREGTEAFF
TGTGCCAGCAGCTTCAGGGAGGGCACTGAAGCTTTCTTT
>TRBV18|TRBJ1-5|-|17|-
CASSPGSSGGINQPQHF
TGTGCCAGCTCACCCGGGAGTAGCGGGGGGATAAATCAGCCCCAGCATTTT
>TRBV2|TRBJ1-2|-|12|-
CASTGRYYGYTF
TGTGCCAGCACAGGACGGTACTATGGCTACACCTTC
>TRBV6-5|TRBJ1-3|once|14|-
CASSYGISGNTIYF
TGTGCCAGCAGTTACGGGATCTCTGGAAACACCATATATTTT
>TRBV11-2|TRBJ1-1|-|14|-
CASSIRGGNTEAFF
TGTGCCAGCAGCATCAGGGGTGGGAACACTGAAGCTTTCTTT
>TRBV9|TRBJ2-2|-|18|TRBD2
CASSPTRASGANTGELFF
TGTGCCAGCAGCCCTACTCGGGCTAGCGGGGCGAACACCGGGGAGCTGTTTTTT
>TRBV10-1|TRBJ2-5|-|12|-
CASSQNRETQYF
TGCGCCAGTTCCCAAAACAGGGAGACCCAGTACTTC
>TRBV27|TRBJ2-2|-|16|TRBD2
CASSFSGGLNTGELFF
TGTGCCAGCAGTTTCTCGGGAGGCTTGAACACCGGGGAGCTGTTTTTT
>TRBV2|TRBJ2-3|-|15|TRBD1
CASRARGPLTDTQYF
TGTGCCAGCAGAGCCAGGGGGCCCCTCACAGATACGCAGTATTTT
>TRBV21-1|TRBJ2-6|-|15|-
CASIDRGTEANVLTF
TGTGCCAGCATCGACAGGGGTACCGAGGCCAACGTCCTGACTTTC
>TRBV7-2|TRBJ2-1|-|16|TRBD2
CASSFPSGTSDDEQFF
TGTGCCAGCAGCTTTCCGTCCGGGACTAGCGACGATGAGCAGTTCTTC
>TRBV7-3|TRBJ2-1|once|16|-
CASSAHLGVSYNEQFF
TGTGCCAGCAGCGCCCATTTAGGGGTCTCCTACAATGAGCAGTTCTTC
>TRBV9|TRBJ2-2|-|17|TRBD2
CASSPVTSGRNTGELFF
TGTGCCAGCAGCCCCGTTACTAGCGGGAGGAACACCGGGGAGCTGTTTTTT
>TRBV7-2|TRBJ1-5|-|16|-
CASSTYAGRGDQPQHF
TGTGCCAGCAGCACCTACGCAGGGCGGGGGGATCAGCCCCAGCATTTT
>TRBV5-1|TRBJ1-1|-|14|-
CASSYTLGTVEAFF
TGCGCCAGCAGCTATACCCTCGGGACGGTTGAAGCTTTCTTT
>TRBV28|TRBJ2-3|once|14|TRBD2
CASGTSGSLHTQYF
TGTGCCAGCGGGACTAGCGGGAGTCTCCATACGCAGTATTTT
>TRBV4-1|TRBJ1-3|-|13|-
CASSLGRGDTIYF
TGCGCCAGCAGCCTCGGAAGAGGAGACACCATATATTTT
>TRBV4-1|TRBJ1-1|-|15|-
CASSQRTILNTEAFF
TGCGCCAGCAGCCAAAGAACCATTCTGAACACTGAAGCTTTCTTT
>TRBV7-9|TRBJ1-1|-|15|-
CASSLGYVRNTEAFF
TGTGCCAGCAGCTTAGGGTACGTTCGGAACACTGAAGCTTTCTTT